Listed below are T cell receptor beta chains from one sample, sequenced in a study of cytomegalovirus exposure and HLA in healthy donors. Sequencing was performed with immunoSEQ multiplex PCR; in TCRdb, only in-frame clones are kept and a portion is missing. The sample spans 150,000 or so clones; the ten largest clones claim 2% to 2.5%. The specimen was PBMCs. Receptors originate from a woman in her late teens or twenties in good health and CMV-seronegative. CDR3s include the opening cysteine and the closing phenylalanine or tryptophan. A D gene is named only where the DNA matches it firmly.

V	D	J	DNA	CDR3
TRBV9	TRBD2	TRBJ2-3	TGTGCCAGCAGCGTAGCTGGGACGGGAGCGGGGGATACGCAGTATTTT	CASSVAGTGAGDTQYF
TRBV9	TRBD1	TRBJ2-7	TGTGCCAGCGGCGGACAGGGGGCATCCTACGAGCAGTACTTC	CASGGQGASYEQYF
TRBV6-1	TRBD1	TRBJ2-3	TGTGCCAGCAGTGTGACAGGGGGGCCAGATACGCAGTATTTT	CASSVTGGPDTQYF
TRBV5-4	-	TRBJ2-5	TGTGCCAGCAGCTTGGATCTCGGCAGGCCTCAAGAGACCCAGTACTTC	CASSLDLGRPQETQYF
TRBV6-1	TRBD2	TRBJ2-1	TGTGCCAGCGCCTATCCTACTAGCGGGAGGTTACGGCAGTTCTTC	CASAYPTSGRLRQFF
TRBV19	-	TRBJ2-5	TGTGCCAGTAGTACGAGTCAGGTGCCTCTGTCCCAGTACTTC	CASSTSQVPLSQYF
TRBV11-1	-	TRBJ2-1	TGTGCCAGCAGCTCAGGGGAATCCTACAATGAGCAGTTCTTC	CASSSGESYNEQFF
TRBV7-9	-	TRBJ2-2	TGTGCCAGCAGCTTAGAACTTCTCACCGGGGAGCTGTTTTTT	CASSLELLTGELFF
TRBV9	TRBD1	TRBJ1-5	TGTGCCAGCAGCGCGGGACAGAAGTCCAATAGCAATCAGCCCCAGCATTTT	CASSAGQKSNSNQPQHF
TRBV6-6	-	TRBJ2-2	TGTGCCAGCAGTCCCACGGAGGTCCGGACCGGGGAGCTGTTTTTT	CASSPTEVRTGELFF
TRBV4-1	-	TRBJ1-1	TGCGCCAGCACCAAAGAAGGTTCGGGTGACACTGAAGCTTTCTTT	CASTKEGSGDTEAFF
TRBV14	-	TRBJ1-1	TGTGCCAGCAGCCGGCCTTTGGGCGCTCGCGCTGAAGCTTTCTTT	CASSRPLGARAEAFF
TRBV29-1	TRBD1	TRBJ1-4	TGCAGCGTGGCAGGGGGGCCGGCAACTAATGAAAAACTGTTTTTT	CSVAGGPATNEKLFF
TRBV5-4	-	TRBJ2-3	TGTGCCAGCAGCTTGGAGGTTGGAGGCACAGATACGCAGTATTTT	CASSLEVGGTDTQYF
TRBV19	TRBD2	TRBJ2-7	TGTGCCAGTAGTAGTAGCGGGAGTCTAAGTCACGAGCAGTACTTC	CASSSSGSLSHEQYF
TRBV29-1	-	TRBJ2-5	TGCAGCGTTGGGGCAGTGGGAGAGACCCAGTACTTC	CSVGAVGETQYF
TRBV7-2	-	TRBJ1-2	TGTGCCAGCAGCTTAGCCCGAACAGGGTGGGACGGCTACACCTTC	CASSLARTGWDGYTF
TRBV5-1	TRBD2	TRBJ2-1	TGCGCCAGCAGCCCGGGTTGGGGCGGGAGTCTTAGAAATGAGCAGTTCTTC	CASSPGWGGSLRNEQFF
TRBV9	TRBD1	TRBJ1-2	TGTGCCAGCAGCGTAGCCGGGACAGGAGGCTATGGCTACACCTTC	CASSVAGTGGYGYTF
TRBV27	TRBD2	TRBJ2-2	TGTGCCAGCAGTCTCTCCCCGGGACTAGCGGGAGGGCCTAACACCGGGGAGCTGTTTTTT	CASSLSPGLAGGPNTGELFF
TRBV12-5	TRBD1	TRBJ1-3	TGTGCTAGTGGTTTGGTCCTCGGGACAGGGCCCGGAAACACCATATATTTT	CASGLVLGTGPGNTIYF
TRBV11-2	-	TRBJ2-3	TGTGCCAGCAGCTTGGGGAGCAGACACACAGATACGCAGTATTTT	CASSLGSRHTDTQYF
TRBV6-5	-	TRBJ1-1	TGTGCCACCCGTGGAGGTATGAACACTGAAGCTTTCTTT	CATRGGMNTEAFF
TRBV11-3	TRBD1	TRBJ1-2	TGTGCCAGCAGCTTGGACAGGGGCGGGATCTATGGCTACACCTTC	CASSLDRGGIYGYTF
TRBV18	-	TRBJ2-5	TGTGCCAGCTCACCCGGGGTGGGTCCGGAGACCCAGTACTTC	CASSPGVGPETQYF
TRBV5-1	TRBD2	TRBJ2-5	TGCGCCAGCAGCCCTGAAGTAGGGAGGGGACGGGAGACCCAGTACTTC	CASSPEVGRGRETQYF
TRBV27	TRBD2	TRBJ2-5	TGTGCCAGCAGTTTATCTACGGGAGGCGAGACCCAGTACTTC	CASSLSTGGETQYF
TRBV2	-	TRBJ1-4	TGTGCCAGCAGCCGTACCGATACGGGTGAAAAACTGTTTTTT	CASSRTDTGEKLFF
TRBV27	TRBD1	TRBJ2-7	TGTGCCAGCAGTTGGCACTGGGACAGCTCCTACGAGCAGTACTTC	CASSWHWDSSYEQYF
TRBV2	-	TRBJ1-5	TGTGCCAGCAGACGAACAGGGAATAGCAATCAGCCCCAGCATTTT	CASRRTGNSNQPQHF
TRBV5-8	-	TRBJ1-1	TGTGCCAGCAGCCTAATTATGAACACTGAAGCTTTCTTT	CASSLIMNTEAFF
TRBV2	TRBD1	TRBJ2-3	TGTGCCAGCATGAGGACAGGGACCACAGATACGCAGTATTTT	CASMRTGTTDTQYF
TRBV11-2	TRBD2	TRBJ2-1	TGTGCCAGCAGCGAATTTACCGGGACTAGTGGGTACAATGAGCAGTTCTTC	CASSEFTGTSGYNEQFF
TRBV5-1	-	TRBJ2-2	TGCGCCAGCAGCTTGCTAGGGGCGCACACCGGGGAGCTGTTTTTT	CASSLLGAHTGELFF
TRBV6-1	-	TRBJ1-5	TGTGCCAGCAGTGAAAATCCACAGCCCCAGCATTTT	CASSENPQPQHF
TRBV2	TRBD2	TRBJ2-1	TGTGCCAGCAGTGCCACTAGCGGGATTTTGGGTGAGCAGTTCTTC	CASSATSGILGEQFF
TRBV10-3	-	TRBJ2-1	TGTGCCATCAGTGAGTCGACGGGAAATGAGCAGTTCTTC	CAISESTGNEQFF
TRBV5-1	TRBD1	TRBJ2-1	TGCGCCAGCAGCTCGACCGGGACAGCCTACAATGAGCAGTTCTTC	CASSSTGTAYNEQFF
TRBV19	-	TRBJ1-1	TGTGCCAGTAGCTTATGGGACACGAACACTGAAGCTTTCTTT	CASSLWDTNTEAFF
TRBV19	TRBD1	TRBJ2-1	TGTGCCAGTAGTATAGATCGCAGGGGGCTGACTGAGTTCTTC	CASSIDRRGLTEFF
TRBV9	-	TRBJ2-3	TGTGCCAGCAGCGTAGAACAGGGTGTGGGAGATACGCAGTATTTT	CASSVEQGVGDTQYF
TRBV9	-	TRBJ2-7	TGTGCCAGCAGCGAGGGGATGTTCTACGAGCAGTACTTC	CASSEGMFYEQYF
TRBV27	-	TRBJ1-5	TGTGCCAGCAGCTATACAGGGTACGGACAGCCCCAGCATTTT	CASSYTGYGQPQHF
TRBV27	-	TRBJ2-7	TGTGCCAGCAGTTCCGGGAGAGACTACGAGCAGTACTTC	CASSSGRDYEQYF
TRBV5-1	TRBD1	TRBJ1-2	TGCGCCAGCACCCTCTCAAACAGGGGGCTGAGCGGCTACACCTTC	CASTLSNRGLSGYTF
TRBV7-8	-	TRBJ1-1	TGTGCCAGCAGCTCCTACGGGACAAACACTGAAGCTTTCTTT	CASSSYGTNTEAFF
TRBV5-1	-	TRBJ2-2	TGCGCCAGTCAGCCCCAGTGGAGCGGGGAGCTGTTTTTT	CASQPQWSGELFF
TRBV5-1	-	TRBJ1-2	TGCGCCAGCAGCTTTGGGATAGACAGAATCTATGGCTACACCTTC	CASSFGIDRIYGYTF
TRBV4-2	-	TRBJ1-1	TGTGCCAGCAGCCAAGATAGATACACTGAAGCTTTCTTT	CASSQDRYTEAFF
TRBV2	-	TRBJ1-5	TGTGCCAGCAGTGAAAGGCAGGGCAATCAGCCCCAGCATTTT	CASSERQGNQPQHF
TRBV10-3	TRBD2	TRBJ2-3	TGTGCCATCAGTGGGGGGACTAGTAGCTCTAGCACAGATACGCAGTATTTT	CAISGGTSSSSTDTQYF
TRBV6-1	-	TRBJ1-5	TGTGCCAGCAGTGAAGCCCAGTTTTATAGCAATCAGCCCCAGCATTTT	CASSEAQFYSNQPQHF
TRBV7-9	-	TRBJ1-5	TGTGCCAGCAGCTTAGCCGATCAGCCCCAGCATTTT	CASSLADQPQHF
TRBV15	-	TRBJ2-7	TGTGCCACCAGCAGAGAACTCCTCGTATACGAGCAGTACTTC	CATSRELLVYEQYF
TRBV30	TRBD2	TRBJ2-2	TGTGCCTGGAGGGGAAATAGCGGGAGGGCTGGGGAGCTGTTTTTT	CAWRGNSGRAGELFF
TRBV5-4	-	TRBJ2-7	TGTGCCAGCAGCTCAAATCCCTACGAGCAGTACTTC	CASSSNPYEQYF
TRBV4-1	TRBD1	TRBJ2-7	TGCGCCAGCAGTAAACCGGGACAGGATCCCTACGAGCAGTACTTC	CASSKPGQDPYEQYF